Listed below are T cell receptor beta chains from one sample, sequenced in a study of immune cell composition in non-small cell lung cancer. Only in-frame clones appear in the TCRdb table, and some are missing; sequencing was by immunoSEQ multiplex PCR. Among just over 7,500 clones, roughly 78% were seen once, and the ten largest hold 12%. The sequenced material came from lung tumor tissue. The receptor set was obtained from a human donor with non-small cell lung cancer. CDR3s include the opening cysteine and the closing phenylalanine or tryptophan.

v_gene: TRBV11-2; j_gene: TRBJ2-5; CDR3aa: CASSSRGGVQETQYF
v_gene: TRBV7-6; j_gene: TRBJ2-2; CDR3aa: CASSLVAGANTGELFF
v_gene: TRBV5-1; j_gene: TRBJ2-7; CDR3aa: CASHRGPYEQYF
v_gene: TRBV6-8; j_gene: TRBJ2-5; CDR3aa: CASRGRSGETQYF
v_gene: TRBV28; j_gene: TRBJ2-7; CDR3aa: CASSLNRISYEQYF
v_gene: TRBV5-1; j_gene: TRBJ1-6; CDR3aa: CASSFGVGNSPLHF
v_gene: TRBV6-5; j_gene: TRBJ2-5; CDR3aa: CASSRLGTSQETQYF
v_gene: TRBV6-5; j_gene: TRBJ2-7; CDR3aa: CASSRDRLTLEQYF
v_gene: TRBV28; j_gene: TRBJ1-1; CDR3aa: CASSGQNTEAFF
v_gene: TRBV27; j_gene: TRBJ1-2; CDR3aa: CASSLDSRYGYTF
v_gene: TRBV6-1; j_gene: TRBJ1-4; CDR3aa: CASSDRDRVGKLFF
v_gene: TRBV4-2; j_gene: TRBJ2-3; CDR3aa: CASSQSQGGRATDTQYF
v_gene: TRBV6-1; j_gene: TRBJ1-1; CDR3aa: CASSPRTGTTEAFF
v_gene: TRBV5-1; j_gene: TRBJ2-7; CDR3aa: CASSLGTGGLGEQYF
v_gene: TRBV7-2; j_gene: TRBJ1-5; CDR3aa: CASSAGPVRGQPQHF
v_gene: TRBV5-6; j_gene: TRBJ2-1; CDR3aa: CASSSTFGQEPYNEQFF
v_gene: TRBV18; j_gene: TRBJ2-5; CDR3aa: CASSLNGGGPAETQYF
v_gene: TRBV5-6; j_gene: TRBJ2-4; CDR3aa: CASGRGAREYF
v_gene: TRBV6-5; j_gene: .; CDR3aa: CASSPGEEQYF
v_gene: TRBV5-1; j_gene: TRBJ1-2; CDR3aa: CASSSLLTGGFGGYTF
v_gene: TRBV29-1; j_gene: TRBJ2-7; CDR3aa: CSVWALGAREQYF
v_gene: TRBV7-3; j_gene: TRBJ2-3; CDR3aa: CASKGGYSTDTQYF
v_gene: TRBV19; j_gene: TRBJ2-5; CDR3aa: CASSTGDSRQETQYF
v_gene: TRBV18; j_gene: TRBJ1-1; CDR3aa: CASSPVDRAETEAFF
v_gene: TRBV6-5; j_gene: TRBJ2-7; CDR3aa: CASSYSYLGYEQYF
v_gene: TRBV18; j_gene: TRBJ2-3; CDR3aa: CASSPSTDTQYF
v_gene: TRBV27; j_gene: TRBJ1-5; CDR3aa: CASSFSGQPQHF
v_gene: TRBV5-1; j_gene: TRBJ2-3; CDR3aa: CASSSTGFTDTQYF
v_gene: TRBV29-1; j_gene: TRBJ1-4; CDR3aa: CSVGVPGATNEKLFF
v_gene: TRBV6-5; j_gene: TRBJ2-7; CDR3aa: CASSLASGSYEQYF
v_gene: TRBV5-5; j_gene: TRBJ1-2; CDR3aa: CASSLGGVTGEGYTF
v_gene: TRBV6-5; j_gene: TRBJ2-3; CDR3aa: CASSYSEVDTQYF
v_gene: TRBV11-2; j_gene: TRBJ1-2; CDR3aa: CASSPGTGGLPYGYTF
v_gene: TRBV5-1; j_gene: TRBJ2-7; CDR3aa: CASSLIGGHASYEQYF
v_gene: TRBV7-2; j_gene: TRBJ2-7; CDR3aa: CASSPGTAYYEQYF
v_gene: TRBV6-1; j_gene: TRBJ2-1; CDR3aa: CASSEVNEQFF
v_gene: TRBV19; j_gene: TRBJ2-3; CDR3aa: CASSLSQGATDTQYF
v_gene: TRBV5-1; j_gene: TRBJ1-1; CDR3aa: CASSWTGHPNTEAFF
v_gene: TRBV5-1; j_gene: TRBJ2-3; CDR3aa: CASSLDTDTQYF
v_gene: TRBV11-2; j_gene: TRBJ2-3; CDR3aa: CASSSPTGSDTQYF
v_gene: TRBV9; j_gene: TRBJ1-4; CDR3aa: CASSSRTGGAGKTVF